A single sample gave rise to the 8 T cell receptor beta chains below, sequenced in a study of CD8 T cells in Susac syndrome. The authors reverse transcribed roughly 0.5 to 1 ug RNA with random hexamers. MiXCR was run by TCRdb on the immunoSEQ multiplex PCR reads, yielding one entry per CDR3 protein. The table shows 150,000 to 200,000 distinct CDR3 sequences, with just under 95% occurring only once. Sequences were obtained from CD8+ T cells from PBMCs. The receptors stem from a human donor with Susac syndrome.

The chain combines TRBV19 with TRBJ2-7, with TRBD2 identical over 8 bases. Germline V gene lookup returns CDR1 LNHDA and CDR2 SQIVND (reference sequence). J gave up 3 bases and V 6 bases, and 7 bases lay outside the gene matches. There are 14 residues in the CDR3. For the CDR3, the DNA is TGTGCCAGTAGCCCTTTTGCGGGAGGCTACGAGCAGTACTTC. Its translation is CASSPFAGGYEQYF.

The rearrangement uses TRBV28 and TRBJ2-3; the D is unclear. The germline V gene encodes CDR1 MDHEN and CDR2 SYDVKM. CDR3 length: 14 residues. Trimming shortened V by 3 bases and J by 0 bases, and 7 bases separated the two germline ends. For the CDR3, the DNA is TGTGCCAGCAGTTTCCTGGGTAGCACAGATACGCAGTATTTT. Residues: CASSFLGSTDTQYF.

V is TRBV3-1 and J is TRBJ2-2, with TRBD1 as a possible D gene (6 bases). CDR3 length: 16 residues. Germline CDR1 reads LGHDT; CDR2 reads YNNKEL (reference sequence). The V end lost 7 bases, the J end lost 4 bases, and 19 bases lay between the germline ends. This CDR3 reads CASTPVDRIGTGELFF. For the CDR3, the DNA is TGTGCCAGCACCCCGGTCGACAGGATCGGCACCGGGGAGCTGTTTTTT.

The V call is TRBV20-1, the J call TRBJ1-1, with 8 bases that match TRBD1. This CDR3 comprises 14 residues. J lost 1 base, V lost 1 base, and 2 bases had no gene match. CDR1 is DFQATT and CDR2 is SNEGSKA in the germline V gene (reference sequence). The CDR3, as DNA: TGCAGTGCTAGAGCGACAGGGGCGAACACTGAAGCTTTCTTT. As protein: CSARATGANTEAFF.

In this sample, this clonotype turned up once. V gene TRBV12-3 or TRBV12-4 combines with J gene TRBJ2-3; 9 bases fit TRBD2. V lost 6 bases and J lost 4; bases outside the gene matches: 5. CDR3 length: 14 amino acids. The CDR3 is CASRAGGPPDTQYF. As DNA, the CDR3 is TGTGCCAGCAGAGCGGGAGGCCCCCCAGATACGCAGTATTTT.

This clonotype has only one observation. The V call is TRBV13, the J call TRBJ2-5, with 7 nucleotides matching TRBD2. CDR1 is PRHDT, CDR2 FYEKMQ, per germline (reference sequence). The CDR3 totals 15 residues. The V gene end was trimmed by 4 bases and the J gene end by 5 bases; junction bases not matched to a gene: 10. In DNA form, the CDR3 reads TGTGCCAGCAGCTCCATGGGCGGGAGTAGGGAGACCCAGTACTTC. Residues: CASSSMGGSRETQYF. The whole variable domain, remainder taken from reference TRBV13 and TRBJ2-5, is AAGVIQSPRHLIKEKRETATLKCYPIPRHDTVYWYQQGPGQDPQFLISFYEKMQSDKGSIPDRFSAQQFSDYHSELNMSSLELGDSALYFCASSSMGGSRETQYFGPGTRLLVL.

This sequence joins TRBV29-1 and TRBJ2-6; unclear D gene. V dropped 3 bases and J dropped 2 bases, with 8 bases sitting between them. Per germline, CDR1 SQVTM and CDR2 ANQGSEA. The CDR3 spans 14 residues. The DNA for the CDR3 is TGCAGCGTTGAGGATGGTACTGGGGCCAACGTCCTGACTTTC. This translates into CSVEDGTGANVLTF.

V usage is TRBV24-1 and J usage is TRBJ2-1; the D gene is possibly TRBD2 (7 bases). Per the germline V gene, CDR1 is KGHDR and CDR2 is SFDVKD. Trimming removed 9 bases from V and 6 bases from J, with 14 bases in between. The CDR3 length is 13 residues. DNA for the CDR3: TGTGCCACCGGGGGGGGGCCCGGCAATGAGCAGTTCTTC. This codes for CATGGGPGNEQFF.